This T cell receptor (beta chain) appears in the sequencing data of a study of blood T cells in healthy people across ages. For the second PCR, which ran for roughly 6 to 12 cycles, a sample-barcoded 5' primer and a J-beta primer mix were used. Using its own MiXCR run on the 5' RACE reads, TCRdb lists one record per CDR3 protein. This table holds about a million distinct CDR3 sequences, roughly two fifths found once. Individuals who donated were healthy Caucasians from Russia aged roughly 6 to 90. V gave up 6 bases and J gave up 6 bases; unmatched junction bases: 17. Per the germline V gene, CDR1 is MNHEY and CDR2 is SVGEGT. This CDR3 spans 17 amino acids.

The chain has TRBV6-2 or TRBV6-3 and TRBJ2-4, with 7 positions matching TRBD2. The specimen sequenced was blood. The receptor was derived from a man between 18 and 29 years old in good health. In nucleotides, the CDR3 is TGTGCCAGCAGCCCGACTAGCATTTACAAGGTGGGAAACATTCAGTACTTC. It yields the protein CASSPTSIYKVGNIQYF.